These 26 T cell receptor beta chains share one sample of origin, sequenced in a study of blood T cell repertoires in COVID-19. Assay used: immunoSEQ multiplex PCR; TCRdb lists only in-frame clones, some missing. Of around 160,000 clones listed, approximately 93% are singletons. Sequencing used peripheral blood. Receptor source: a woman in her sixties or seventies with COVID-19, enrolled during active disease.

The V and J genes are TRBV19 and TRBJ2-5; TRBD1 matches at 7 bases. Germline CDR1 reads LNHDA; CDR2 reads SQIVND (reference sequence). The CDR3 totals 14 residues. J was trimmed by 2 bases and V by 7 bases; bases with no gene match: 7. The CDR3 sequence: CASTNPGQQETQYF. DNA for the CDR3: TGTGCCAGTACCAACCCGGGACAGCAAGAGACCCAGTACTTC.

The chain couples TRBV4-2 to TRBJ1-1; the D gene is possibly TRBD1 (5 bases). This CDR3 comprises 15 residues. V was clipped by 0 bases and J by 7 bases, with 15 bases between them. From germline, CDR1 is LGHNA and CDR2 YNFKEQ. The DNA for the CDR3 is TGTGCCAGCAGCCAAGAAGCAAGGGGAAAGAATGAAGCTTTCTTT. Translation gives CASSQEARGKNEAFF.

The gene calls are TRBV7-2 and TRBJ1-2, with TRBD1 matching 9 bases. V shed 6 bases and J 5 bases; nucleotides not matched to a gene: 7. Germline V gene data show CDR1 as SGHTA and CDR2 as FQGNSA. This CDR3 comprises 14 residues. The CDR3: CASRPTGGDYGYTF. CDR3 sequence (DNA): TGTGCCAGCAGACCAACAGGGGGCGATTATGGCTACACCTTC.

The CDR3 nucleotides are TGTGCCAGCGGGGACAGATTAAACACTGAAGCTTTCTTT. Translated: CASGDRLNTEAFF. J is TRBJ1-1 and V is TRBV12-3 or TRBV12-4; 7 bases align to TRBD1. The CDR3 consists of 13 residues. J lost 2 bases, V lost 8 bases, and 5 bases had no gene match.

The chain has TRBV12-3 or TRBV12-4 and TRBJ1-2, with 7 bases fitting TRBD1. This CDR3 is 12 amino acids long. V dropped 6 bases and J dropped 4; count of bases not matched to a gene: 2. The CDR3 spells CASRTGSYGYTF. The CDR3 DNA reads as TGTGCCAGCAGGACAGGGAGCTATGGCTACACCTTC.

The gene calls are TRBV2 and TRBJ1-4; no definite D call. The V end was cut by 10 bases, the J end by 4 bases, with 13 bases between. Germline values: CDR1 SNHLY, CDR2 FYNNEI. This CDR3 is built from 13 residues. The CDR3 nucleotides read TGTGCCACTTCTGGCAGGATTAATGAAAAACTGTTTTTT. It is translated as CATSGRINEKLFF. Supplemented by reference TRBV2 and TRBJ1-4, the full variable domain reads EPEVTQTPSHQVTQMGQEVILRCVPISNHLYFYWYRQILGQKVEFLVSFYNNEISEKSEIFDDQFSVERPDGSNFTLKIRSTKLEDSAMYFCATSGRINEKLFFGSGTQLSVL.

This chain links TRBV5-6 with TRBJ1-4; D not certain. CDR3 size: 14 residues. The germline gives CDR1 SGHDT, CDR2 YYEEEE. V shed 1 base and J shed 5 bases, with 9 bases lying between them. CDR3 amino acids: CASSLRLINEKLFF. The DNA of the CDR3 is TGTGCCAGCAGCTTGAGACTGATCAATGAAAAACTGTTTTTT. Using reference TRBV5-6 and TRBJ1-4 for the parts outside the CDR3, the full variable domain is DAGVTQSPTHLIKTRGQQVTLRCSPKSGHDTVSWYQQALGQGPQFIFQYYEEEERQRGNFPDRFSGHQFPNYSSELNVNALLLGDSALYLCASSLRLINEKLFFGSGTQLSVL.

Only one count was recorded for this clone. The genes are TRBV19 and TRBJ1-1, with D tentatively TRBD1 (5 bases). Germline CDR1 reads LNHDA; CDR2 reads SQIVND (reference sequence). Deletions cut 3 bases from V and 4 bases from J, with 9 bases between. The CDR3 loop spans 13 amino acids. This CDR3 is CASSMWGGTEAFF. CDR3 bases: TGTGCCAGTAGTATGTGGGGGGGCACTGAAGCTTTCTTT. Combining the CDR3 with reference TRBV19 and TRBJ1-1 gives the whole variable domain DGGITQSPKYLFRKEGQNVTLSCEQNLNHDAMYWYRQDPGQGLRLIYYSQIVNDFQKGDIAEGYSVSREKKESFPLTVTSAQKNPTAFYLCASSMWGGTEAFFGQGTRLTVV.

The rearrangement joins TRBV6-5 to TRBJ2-3; 12 bases line up with TRBD1. Germline lookup yields CDR1 MNHEY and CDR2 SVGAGI. The CDR3 contains 15 residues. V shed 6 bases and J 4 bases; nucleotides not matched to a gene: 5. In DNA form, the CDR3 reads TGTGCCAGCAGAGGGACAGGGGGCGCATCAGATACGCAGTATTTT. It is translated as CASRGTGGASDTQYF.

The CDR3: CASSTGQASNQPQHF. CDR3 DNA sequence: TGTGCCAGCAGTACGGGACAGGCTAGCAATCAGCCCCAGCATTTT. The gene calls are TRBV9 and TRBJ1-5, with 8 bases aligning to TRBD1. V shed 5 bases, J shed 0 bases, and the junction held 4 bases outside the gene matches. CDR3 length: 15 residues. Germline CDR1 is SGDLS and CDR2 is YYNGEE.

In this sample, this clone turned up once. The chain recombines TRBV4-1 with TRBJ2-1; TRBD2 matches at 9 bases. The trim removed 4 bases at V and 0 bases at J, leaving 10 bases unmatched. The length of the CDR3 is 18 residues. Germline V gene data show CDR1 as MGHRA and CDR2 as YSYEKL. CDR3 in DNA: TGCGCCAGCAGCCCCTGGGCTAGCGGGGTTATCTCCTACAATGAGCAGTTCTTC. Protein sequence: CASSPWASGVISYNEQFF.

The chain employs TRBV27 and TRBJ2-5, with 8 positions matching TRBD2. This CDR3 spans 15 amino acids. Germline CDR1 is MNHEY and CDR2 is SMNVEV (reference sequence). V lost 7 bases and J lost 2; bases outside the gene matches: 9. As DNA, the CDR3 is TGTGCCAGCAAGCTCTCGGGGGGGCGACAAGAGACCCAGTACTTC. Translated: CASKLSGGRQETQYF.

This clone was seen just once. The junction differs from germline at one of its ends, possibly a read error. The rearrangement uses TRBV7-2 and TRBJ2-3, with a tentative D call TRBD1 (5 bases). The CDR3 consists of 14 residues. Germline V gene lookup returns CDR1 SGHTA and CDR2 FQGNSA. CDR3 in DNA: TGTGCCAGCAGCCAAAGACAGAAAACGCACAGATCGCGTTTT. Protein sequence: CASSQRQKTHRSRF.

The chain has TRBV9 and TRBJ1-1, with 9 bases identical to TRBD1. This CDR3 spans 14 amino acids. V lost 3 bases to trimming and J lost 8 bases; unmatched junction nucleotides: 8. Per germline, CDR1 SGDLS and CDR2 YYNGEE. The DNA of the CDR3 is TGTGCCAGCAGCGAAAGACAGGGGGTTGGAGAAGCTTTCTTT. Protein product: CASSERQGVGEAFF.

This clone was observed once. The rearrangement links TRBV7-9 to TRBJ2-3; D gene ambiguous. V lost 1 base and J lost 2, with 7 bases in between. This CDR3 has 14 amino acids. The germline V gene has CDR1 SEHNR and CDR2 FQNEAQ (reference sequence). CDR3 amino acids: CASSLGALTDTQYF. The CDR3 region has the DNA TGTGCCAGCAGCTTAGGAGCCCTCACAGATACGCAGTATTTT.

V and J are TRBV19 and TRBJ1-4; a possible D gene is TRBD1 (6 bases). V was shortened by 5 bases and J by 10 bases, with 17 bases between the two germline ends. The CDR3 length is 14 residues. Per germline, CDR1 LNHDA and CDR2 SQIVND (reference sequence). The CDR3 spells CASSASGDGGKLFF. The CDR3 DNA reads TGTGCCAGTAGTGCCTCAGGGGATGGGGGAAAACTGTTTTTT.

The chain employs TRBV5-4 and TRBJ2-1; 14 bases line up with TRBD2. V gave up 2 bases and J gave up 2 bases; unmatched junction bases: 3. CDR1 and CDR2 (germline): SGHNT, YYREEE (reference sequence). There are 17 residues in the CDR3. CDR3 sequence: CASSFPGLAGAYNEQFF. The DNA of the CDR3 is TGTGCCAGCAGCTTCCCGGGACTAGCGGGGGCCTACAATGAGCAGTTCTTC.

This clone showed up just a few times. The V call is TRBV7-9, the J call TRBJ2-7, with D tentatively TRBD1 (7 bases). The CDR3 spans 14 residues. CDR1 SEHNR and CDR2 FQNEAQ come from the germline V gene (reference sequence). V lost 0 bases to trimming and J lost 5 bases, with 11 bases between them. Here the CDR3 reads CASSLAEGANEQYF. Written as DNA, the CDR3 is TGTGCCAGCAGCTTAGCGGAGGGGGCCAACGAGCAGTACTTC.

CDR3 in DNA: TGTGCCAGCAGTAGAAACAGGGGCACTGAAGCTTTCTTT. Its translation is CASSRNRGTEAFF. This chain uses TRBV12-3 or TRBV12-4 with TRBJ1-1, with TRBD1 identical over 7 bases. This CDR3 contains 13 residues. The V segment lost 5 bases and the J segment 4 bases; nucleotides outside the gene matches: 4.

This chain links TRBV29-1 with TRBJ1-4; unclear D gene. Trimming shortened V by 4 bases and J by 0 bases, and 12 bases separated the two germline ends. Germline CDR1 is SQVTM and CDR2 is ANQGSEA. This CDR3 has 15 residues. The CDR3 DNA is TGCAGCGTTGCCGAGGAAAGCCCAACTAATGAAAAACTGTTTTTT. It codes for CSVAEESPTNEKLFF.

This clone occurred once. J is TRBJ1-1 and V is TRBV7-2; D is undetermined. CDR3 length: 14 residues. Deletions cut 2 bases from V and 2 bases from J, with 9 bases between. Germline V CDR1 and CDR2: SGHTA, FQGNSA. As DNA, the CDR3 is TGTGCCAGCAGCTTAAGTCAGATCAACACTGAAGCTTTCTTT. As protein: CASSLSQINTEAFF.

The gene calls are TRBV7-3 and TRBJ2-1; 12 nucleotides line up with TRBD2. V shed 2 bases and J 9 bases; nucleotides not matched to a gene: 8. CDR1 is SGHTA and CDR2 is FQGTGA in the germline V gene. The CDR3 is made up of 16 amino acids. The CDR3 DNA is TGTGCCAGCAGCTTACTAGCGGGGGGGAGGCATCCTGAGCAGTTCTTC. It specifies CASSLLAGGRHPEQFF.

The J gene is TRBJ1-1, the V gene TRBV19, with D maybe TRBD1 (6 bases). V was cut by 5 bases and J by 5 bases, with 15 bases left in between. From germline, CDR1 is LNHDA and CDR2 SQIVND (reference sequence). The CDR3 runs 14 residues. The CDR3 nucleotides read TGTGCCAGTAGTCCCCACAGGGAGCGGACTGAAGCTTTCTTT. As protein: CASSPHRERTEAFF.

The chain joins TRBV5-8 to TRBJ2-3; TRBD2 agrees at 11 bases. The CDR3 length is 16 residues. CDR1 and CDR2 (germline): SGHTS, YDEGEE. V lost 4 bases to trimming and J lost 4 bases; unmatched junction nucleotides: 8. CDR3 DNA sequence: TGTGCCAGCAGCCCATTAGCGGGGGGGCCCGCAGATACGCAGTATTTT. It specifies CASSPLAGGPADTQYF.

The chain couples TRBV18 to TRBJ2-3; D is perhaps TRBD1 (5 bases). With 3 bases removed from V and 2 bases from J, the gap between germline ends came to 12 bases. The length of the CDR3 is 15 residues. The germline gives CDR1 KGHSH, CDR2 LQKENI. CDR3 in amino acids: CASSPPAGLTDTQYF. CDR3 coding DNA: TGTGCCAGCTCACCCCCCGCAGGGCTCACAGATACGCAGTATTTT.

This sequence joins TRBV15 and TRBJ2-7, with D maybe TRBD1 (6 bases). V was clipped by 0 bases and J by 5 bases, with 8 bases between them. CDR3 length: 13 amino acids. In germline, CDR1 is LNHNV, CDR2 YYDKDF (reference sequence). The CDR3 region is CATSRDPGDEQYF. For the CDR3, the DNA is TGTGCCACCAGCAGAGATCCAGGGGACGAGCAGTACTTC.